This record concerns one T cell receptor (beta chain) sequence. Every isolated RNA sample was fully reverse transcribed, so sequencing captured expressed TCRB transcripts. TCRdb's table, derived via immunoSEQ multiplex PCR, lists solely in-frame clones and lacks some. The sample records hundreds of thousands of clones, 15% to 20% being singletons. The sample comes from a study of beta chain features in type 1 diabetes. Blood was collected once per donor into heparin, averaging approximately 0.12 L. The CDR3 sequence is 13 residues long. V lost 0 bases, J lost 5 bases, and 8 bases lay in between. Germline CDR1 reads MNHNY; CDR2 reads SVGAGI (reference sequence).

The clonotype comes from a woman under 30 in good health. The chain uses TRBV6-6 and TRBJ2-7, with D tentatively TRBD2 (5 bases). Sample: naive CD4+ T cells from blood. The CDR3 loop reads CASSYSYGDEQYF. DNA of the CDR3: TGTGCCAGCAGTTACTCGTACGGGGACGAGCAGTACTTC.